The clone carrying this TCR beta chain was seen at least ten times. Its cognate antigen is unknown. The sample belongs to a study of early T cells in non-severe SARS-CoV-2 infection. Study background: Sequencing input comprised bulk RNA from unsorted whole blood; chain pairing was not available.

Study-wide results and caveats: Anti-spike CD8 responses were favored by VDJdb matching, which missed private and CD4 specificities.

Researchers attached unique molecular identifiers to individual cDNA molecules. TCRdb passed the 5' RACE reads through MiXCR, listing each CDR3 protein once. Of some 57,000 distinct CDR3 sequences listed, 10% to 11% were seen once; the top ten hold 1.7%. The CDR3 runs 12 residues. Germline lookup yields CDR1 SGHDT and CDR2 YYEEEE. Trimming shortened V by 0 bases and J by 8 bases, and 7 bases separated the two germline ends. The source is an adult who was a healthcare worker with PCR-confirmed SARS-CoV-2 infection or an uninfected control (not recorded which). The chain joins TRBV5-6 to TRBJ2-3, with D tentatively TRBD2 (6 bases). The material sequenced was whole blood. CDR3 sequence reads: CASSLGGGTQYF. The CDR3 region has the DNA TGTGCCAGCAGCTTGGGGGGAGGTACGCAGTATTTT.